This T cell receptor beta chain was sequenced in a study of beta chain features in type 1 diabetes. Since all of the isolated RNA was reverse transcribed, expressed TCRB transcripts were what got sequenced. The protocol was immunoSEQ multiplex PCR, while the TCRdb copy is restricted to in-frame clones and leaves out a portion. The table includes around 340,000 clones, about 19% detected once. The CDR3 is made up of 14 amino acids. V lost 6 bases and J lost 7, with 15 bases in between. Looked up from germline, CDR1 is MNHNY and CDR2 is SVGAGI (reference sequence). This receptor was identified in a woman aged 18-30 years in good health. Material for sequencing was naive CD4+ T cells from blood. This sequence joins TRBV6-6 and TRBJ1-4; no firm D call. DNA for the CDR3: TGTGCCAGCAGCCGCCGGTCGGCGGGTGAAAAACTGTTTTTT. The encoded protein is CASSRRSAGEKLFF.